These T cell receptor beta chains were read from a single sample in a study of T cell responses to AZD1222 COVID-19 vaccine. Sequenced by immunoSEQ multiplex PCR; TCRdb stores in-frame clones only, minus some. The sample carries some 49,000 clones, about 74% recorded once. Source: peripheral blood, taken on day 0 of AZD1222 vaccination. The source of these receptors is an adult in good health. The CDR3 runs from the conserved cysteine through the conserved F or W. The order of the fields is CDR3 protein, V gene, clone size, J gene. Size tells how often a clone was seen (once, few, many) or the class of an expanded clone, and some rows leave it out.

CDR3: CASSLSGRRRGGNEKLFF
V: TRBV5-6
size: -
J: TRBJ1-4

CDR3: CASSFAGASAEQYF
V: TRBV11-2
size: once
J: TRBJ2-7

CDR3: CASGPGTASDTEAFF
V: TRBV12-5
size: -
J: TRBJ1-1

CDR3: CASSELRTTEAFF
V: TRBV25-1
size: few
J: TRBJ1-1

CDR3: CASSFQSGGKETQYF
V: TRBV7-2
size: few
J: TRBJ2-5

CDR3: CASSPLQGVPTEAFF
V: TRBV18
size: -
J: TRBJ1-1

CDR3: CASSVQGYEQYF
V: TRBV2
size: -
J: TRBJ2-7

CDR3: CASSSGGGRTDTQYF
V: TRBV6-5
size: -
J: TRBJ2-3

CDR3: CASSENGQETQYF
V: TRBV2
size: -
J: TRBJ2-5

CDR3: CASSLVRGSSYEQYF
V: TRBV7-2
size: few
J: TRBJ2-7

CDR3: CSASWDRVNEQYF
V: TRBV20-1
size: -
J: TRBJ2-7

CDR3: CASSGSRYNEQFF
V: TRBV27
size: -
J: TRBJ2-1

CDR3: CATIGFIGETQETQYF
V: TRBV28
size: -
J: TRBJ2-5

CDR3: CASSLAPDSYNEQFF
V: TRBV5-1
size: once
J: TRBJ2-1

CDR3: CASSTGGGTGNTIYF
V: TRBV6-5
size: -
J: TRBJ1-3

CDR3: CASRTGQGADTQYF
V: TRBV2
size: once
J: TRBJ2-3

CDR3: CASSQLEGAGELFF
V: TRBV3-1/TRBV3-2
size: once
J: TRBJ2-2

CDR3: CASSKVGLAGLGYNEQFF
V: TRBV21-1
size: -
J: TRBJ2-1

CDR3: CASSYRTSGIPDTQYF
V: TRBV7-8
size: -
J: TRBJ2-3

CDR3: CASSFGVNTGELFF
V: TRBV27
size: -
J: TRBJ2-2

CDR3: CASSFPSGSRYNEQFF
V: TRBV7-2
size: -
J: TRBJ2-1

CDR3: CASSRRQREGAQDTQYF
V: TRBV14
size: -
J: TRBJ2-3

CDR3: CASSQTGQGTHEQYF
V: TRBV3-1/TRBV3-2
size: -
J: TRBJ2-7

CDR3: CASSPSGPTYEQYF
V: TRBV18
size: -
J: TRBJ2-7

CDR3: CASSDGTAADRSPLHF
V: TRBV6-1
size: once
J: TRBJ1-6

CDR3: CASSLSGQGKAQYF
V: TRBV5-1
size: -
J: TRBJ2-3

CDR3: CASSVQGFGYTF
V: TRBV7-2
size: -
J: TRBJ1-2

CDR3: CASSLSAIQPQHF
V: TRBV5-6
size: -
J: TRBJ1-5

CDR3: CASRHTGVGDQPQHF
V: TRBV6-5
size: -
J: TRBJ1-5

CDR3: CASRPLTSGRGNEQFF
V: TRBV7-9
size: -
J: TRBJ2-1

CDR3: CATSDYRQDLAKNIQYF
V: TRBV24-1
size: -
J: TRBJ2-4

CDR3: CASSSPLKGQSGYGYTF
V: TRBV5-1
size: few
J: TRBJ1-2

CDR3: CASSPRPSSSYEQYF
V: TRBV21-1
size: -
J: TRBJ2-7

CDR3: CASSSGTANYGYTF
V: TRBV6-5
size: -
J: TRBJ1-2

CDR3: CASSLGQDSNQPQHF
V: TRBV5-1
size: few
J: TRBJ1-5

CDR3: CASSSGGPTDTQYF
V: TRBV5-1
size: -
J: TRBJ2-3

CDR3: CASSPIPTGNYGYTF
V: TRBV5-5
size: few
J: TRBJ1-2

CDR3: CASSTGLEAFF
V: TRBV2
size: -
J: TRBJ1-1

CDR3: CASSGTGVAEAFF
V: TRBV27
size: -
J: TRBJ1-1

CDR3: CASSMLRNEQFF
V: TRBV19
size: -
J: TRBJ2-1

CDR3: CASSFTGNYGYTF
V: TRBV7-9
size: -
J: TRBJ1-2

CDR3: CASSLLYWPEAFF
V: TRBV5-8
size: -
J: TRBJ1-1

CDR3: CASSLERLLFF
V: TRBV7-9
size: -
J: TRBJ1-4

CDR3: CASSLNGNTIYF
V: TRBV7-9
size: -
J: TRBJ1-3

CDR3: CATSPHSTSGELFF
V: TRBV15
size: -
J: TRBJ2-2

CDR3: CASSLLSGSLYEQYF
V: TRBV28
size: -
J: TRBJ2-7

CDR3: CASSFYSGSGWNSPLHF
V: TRBV5-4
size: once
J: TRBJ1-6